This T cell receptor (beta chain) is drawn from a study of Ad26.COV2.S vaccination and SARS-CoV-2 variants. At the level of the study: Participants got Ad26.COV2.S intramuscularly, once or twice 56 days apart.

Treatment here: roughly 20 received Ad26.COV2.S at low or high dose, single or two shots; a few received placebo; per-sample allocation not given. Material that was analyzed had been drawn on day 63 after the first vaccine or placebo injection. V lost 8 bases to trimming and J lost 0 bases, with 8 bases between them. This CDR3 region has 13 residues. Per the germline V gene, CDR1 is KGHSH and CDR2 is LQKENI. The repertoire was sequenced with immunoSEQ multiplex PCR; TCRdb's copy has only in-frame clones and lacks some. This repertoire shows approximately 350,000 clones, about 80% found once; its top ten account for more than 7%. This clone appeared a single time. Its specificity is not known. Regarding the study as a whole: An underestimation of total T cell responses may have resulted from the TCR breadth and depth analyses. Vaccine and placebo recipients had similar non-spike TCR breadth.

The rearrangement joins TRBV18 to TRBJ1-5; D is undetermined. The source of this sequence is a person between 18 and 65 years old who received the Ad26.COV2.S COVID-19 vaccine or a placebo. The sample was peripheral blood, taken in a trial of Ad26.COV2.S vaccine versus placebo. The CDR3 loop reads CASTAYSNQPQHF. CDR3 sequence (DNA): TGTGCCAGCACAGCTTATAGCAATCAGCCCCAGCATTTT.